This T cell receptor beta chain appears in the sequencing data of a study of blood T cell repertoires in COVID-19. Across the study: From the United States, Italy and Spain came samples of acute and convalescent COVID-19. From T cells, B-cell-depleted T cells, or PBMCs came the material, which was cDNA or gDNA.

Per germline, CDR1 SQVTM and CDR2 ANQGSEA. After removal of 7 bases from V and 5 bases from J, the junction contained 9 bases not matched to a gene. CDR3 length equals 13 residues. Per the study methods: Reference gene primers were amplified, and this amplification served to estimate nucleated cell counts. Clones were sequenced by immunoSEQ multiplex PCR, and TCRdb holds only the in-frame ones, with some missing. D and trimming were read from the DNA, whereas the V and J calls and clone size are those reported in that table. This table has under 85,000 clones, 87% appearing once. V gene TRBV29-1 combines with J gene TRBJ2-7; the match to TRBD1 covers 9 bases. The TCR sequence derives from an elderly woman with active or convalescent COVID-19. Sample: peripheral blood. This chain's CDR3 is CSGRQGVGNEQYF. The CDR3 nucleotides read TGCAGCGGGAGACAGGGGGTGGGGAACGAGCAGTACTTC.